This TCR beta chain was captured by sequencing in a study of T cells in localized non-small cell lung cancer. Findings of the study overall: The study linked higher blood T cell density to longer overall survival.

Clones were read by immunoSEQ multiplex PCR, and TCRdb kept only the in-frame ones, dropping some. The table lists tens of thousands of clones, roughly nine tenths of them singletons, with 22% in the top ten. A note on this clone: Its target is not known.

V shed 0 bases, J shed 5 bases, and the junction held 4 bases outside the gene matches. The length of the CDR3 is 16 residues. Germline V lookup: CDR1 SGHNT, CDR2 YYREEE (reference sequence). The material sequenced was PBMCs, taken before any cancer treatment. This TCR derives from a man aged 40 to 69 with stage II squamous cell lung carcinoma. This chain joins TRBV5-4 and TRBJ2-2, with 10 bases matching TRBD1. In nucleotides, the CDR3 is TGTGCCAGCAGCTTGGGGGGGACAGGGGAGACCGGGGAGCTGTTTTTT. Protein: CASSLGGTGETGELFF.